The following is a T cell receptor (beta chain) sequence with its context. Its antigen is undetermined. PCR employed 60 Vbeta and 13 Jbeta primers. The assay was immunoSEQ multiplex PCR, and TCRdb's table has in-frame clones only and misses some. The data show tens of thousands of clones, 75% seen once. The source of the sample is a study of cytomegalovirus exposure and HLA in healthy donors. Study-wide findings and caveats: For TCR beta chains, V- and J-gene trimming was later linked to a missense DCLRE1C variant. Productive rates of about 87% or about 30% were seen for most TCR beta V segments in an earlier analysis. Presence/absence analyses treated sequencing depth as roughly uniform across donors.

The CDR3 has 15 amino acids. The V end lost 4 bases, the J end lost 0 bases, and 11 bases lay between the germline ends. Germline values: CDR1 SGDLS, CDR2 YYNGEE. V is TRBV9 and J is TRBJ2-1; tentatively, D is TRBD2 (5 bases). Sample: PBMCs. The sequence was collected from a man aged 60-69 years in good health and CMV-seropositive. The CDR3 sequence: CASSTQRSSYNEQFF. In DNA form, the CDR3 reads TGTGCCAGCAGCACCCAGCGGAGCTCCTACAATGAGCAGTTCTTC. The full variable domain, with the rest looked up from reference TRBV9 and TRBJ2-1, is DSGVTQTPKHLITATGQRVTLRCSPRSGDLSVYWYQQSLDQGLQFLIQYYNGEERAKGNILERFSAQQFPDLHSELNLSSLELGDSALYFCASSTQRSSYNEQFFGPGTRLTVL.